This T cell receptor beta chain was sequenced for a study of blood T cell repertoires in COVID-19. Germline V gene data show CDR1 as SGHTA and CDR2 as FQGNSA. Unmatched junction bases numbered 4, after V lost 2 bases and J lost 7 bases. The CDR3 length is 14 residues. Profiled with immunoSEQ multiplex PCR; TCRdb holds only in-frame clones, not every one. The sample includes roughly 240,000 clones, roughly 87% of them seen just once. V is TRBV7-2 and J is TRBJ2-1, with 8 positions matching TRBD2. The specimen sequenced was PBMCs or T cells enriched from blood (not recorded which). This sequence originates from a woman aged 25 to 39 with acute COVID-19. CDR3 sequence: CASSLRGGSNEQFF. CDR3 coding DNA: TGTGCCAGCAGCTTACGGGGGGGGTCGAATGAGCAGTTCTTC.